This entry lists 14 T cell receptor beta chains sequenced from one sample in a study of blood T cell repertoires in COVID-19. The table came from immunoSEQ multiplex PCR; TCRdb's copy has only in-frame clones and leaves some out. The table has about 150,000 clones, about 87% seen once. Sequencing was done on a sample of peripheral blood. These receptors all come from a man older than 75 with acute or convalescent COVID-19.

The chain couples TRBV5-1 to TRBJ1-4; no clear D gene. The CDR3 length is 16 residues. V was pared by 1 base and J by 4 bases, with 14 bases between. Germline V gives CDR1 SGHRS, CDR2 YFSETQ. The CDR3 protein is CASSLSPRTDNEKLFF. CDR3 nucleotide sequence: TGCGCCAGCAGCTTGTCCCCTCGAACAGATAATGAAAAACTGTTTTTT.

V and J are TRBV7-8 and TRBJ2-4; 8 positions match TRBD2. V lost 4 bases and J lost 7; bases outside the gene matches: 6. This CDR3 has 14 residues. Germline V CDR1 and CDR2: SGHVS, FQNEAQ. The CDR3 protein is CASSSTGGKNIQYF. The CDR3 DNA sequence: TGTGCCAGCAGCTCCACGGGGGGGAAGAACATTCAGTACTTC.

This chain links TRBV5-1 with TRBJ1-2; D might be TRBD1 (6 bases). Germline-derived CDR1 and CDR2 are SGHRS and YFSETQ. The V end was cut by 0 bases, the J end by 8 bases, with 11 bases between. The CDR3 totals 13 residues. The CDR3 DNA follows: TGCGCCAGCAGCTTGGGACAGGACGGAGGCTACACCTTC. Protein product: CASSLGQDGGYTF.

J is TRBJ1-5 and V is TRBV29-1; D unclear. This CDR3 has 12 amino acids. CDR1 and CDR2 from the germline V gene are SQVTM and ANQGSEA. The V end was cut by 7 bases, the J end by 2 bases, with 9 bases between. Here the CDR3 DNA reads TGCAGCGCTGCGGCCGGCAATCAGCCCCAGCATTTT. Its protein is CSAAAGNQPQHF.

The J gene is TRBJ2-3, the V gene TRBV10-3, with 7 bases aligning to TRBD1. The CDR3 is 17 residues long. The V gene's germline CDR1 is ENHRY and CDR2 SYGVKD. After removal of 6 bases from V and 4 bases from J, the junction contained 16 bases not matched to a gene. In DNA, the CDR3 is TGTGCCATCAGGTCGGCTCGCGGACAGGATTCATCAGATACGCAGTATTTT. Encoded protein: CAIRSARGQDSSDTQYF.

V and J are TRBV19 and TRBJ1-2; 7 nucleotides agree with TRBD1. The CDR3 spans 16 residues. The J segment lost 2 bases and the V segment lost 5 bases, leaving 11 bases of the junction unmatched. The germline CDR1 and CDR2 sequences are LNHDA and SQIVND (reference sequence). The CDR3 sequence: CASSSWTGGRNYGYTF. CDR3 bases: TGTGCCAGTAGTTCTTGGACAGGAGGGAGAAACTATGGCTACACCTTC.

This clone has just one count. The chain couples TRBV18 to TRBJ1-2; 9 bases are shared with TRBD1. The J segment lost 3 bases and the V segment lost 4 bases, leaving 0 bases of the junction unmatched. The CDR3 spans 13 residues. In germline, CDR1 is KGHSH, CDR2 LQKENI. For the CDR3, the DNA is TGTGCCAGCTCACGGGACAGGGACTATGGCTACACCTTC. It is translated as CASSRDRDYGYTF.

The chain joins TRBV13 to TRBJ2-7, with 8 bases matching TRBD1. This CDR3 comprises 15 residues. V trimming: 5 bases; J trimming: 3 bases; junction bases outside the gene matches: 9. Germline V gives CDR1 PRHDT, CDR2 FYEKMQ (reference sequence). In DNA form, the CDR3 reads TGTGCCAGCAGCGTACGACAGGGGTACATCTACGAGCAGTACTTC. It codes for CASSVRQGYIYEQYF. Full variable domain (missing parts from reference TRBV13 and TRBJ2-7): AAGVIQSPRHLIKEKRETATLKCYPIPRHDTVYWYQQGPGQDPQFLISFYEKMQSDKGSIPDRFSAQQFSDYHSELNMSSLELGDSALYFCASSVRQGYIYEQYFGPGTRLTVT.

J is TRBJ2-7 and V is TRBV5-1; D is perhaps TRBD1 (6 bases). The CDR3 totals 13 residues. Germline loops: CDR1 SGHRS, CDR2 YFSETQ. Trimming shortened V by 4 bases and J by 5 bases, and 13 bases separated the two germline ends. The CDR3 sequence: CASSAPRGNEQYF. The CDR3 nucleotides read TGCGCCAGCAGCGCGCCGAGGGGGAACGAGCAGTACTTC. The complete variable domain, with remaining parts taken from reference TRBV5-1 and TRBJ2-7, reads KAGVTQTPRYLIKTRGQQVTLSCSPISGHRSVSWYQQTPGQGLQFLFEYFSETQRNKGNFPGRFSGRQFSNSRSEMNVSTLELGDSALYLCASSAPRGNEQYFGPGTRLTVT.

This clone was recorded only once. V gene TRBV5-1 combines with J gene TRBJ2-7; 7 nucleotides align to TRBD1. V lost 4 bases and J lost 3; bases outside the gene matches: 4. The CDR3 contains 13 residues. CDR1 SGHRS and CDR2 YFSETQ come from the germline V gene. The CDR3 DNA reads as TGCGCCAGCAGCCCACGGACAGGCTACGAGCAGTACTTC. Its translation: CASSPRTGYEQYF.

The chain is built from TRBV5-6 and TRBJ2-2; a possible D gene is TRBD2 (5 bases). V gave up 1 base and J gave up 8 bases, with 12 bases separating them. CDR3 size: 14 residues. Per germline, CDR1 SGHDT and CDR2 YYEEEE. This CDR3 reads CASSLRGLSGELFF. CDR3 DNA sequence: TGTGCCAGCAGCTTGCGGGGTCTTTCGGGGGAGCTGTTTTTT. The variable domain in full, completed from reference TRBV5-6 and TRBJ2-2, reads DAGVTQSPTHLIKTRGQQVTLRCSPKSGHDTVSWYQQALGQGPQFIFQYYEEEERQRGNFPDRFSGHQFPNYSSELNVNALLLGDSALYLCASSLRGLSGELFFGEGSRLTVL.

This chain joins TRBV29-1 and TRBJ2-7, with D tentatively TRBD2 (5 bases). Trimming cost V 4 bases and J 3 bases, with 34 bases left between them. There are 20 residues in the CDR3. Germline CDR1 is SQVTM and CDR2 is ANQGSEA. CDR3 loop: CSVAVLKGGPGRLGGYEQYF. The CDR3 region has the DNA TGCAGCGTTGCAGTCCTTAAGGGCGGGCCCGGAAGGCTGGGTGGCTACGAGCAGTACTTC.

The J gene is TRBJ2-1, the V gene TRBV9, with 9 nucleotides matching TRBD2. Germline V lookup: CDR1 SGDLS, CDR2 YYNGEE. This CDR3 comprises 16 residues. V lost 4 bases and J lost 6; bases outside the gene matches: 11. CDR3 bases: TGTGCCAGCAGCACACACATAGCGGGAGACGGCAATGAGCAGTTCTTC. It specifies CASSTHIAGDGNEQFF.

The CDR3 DNA reads as TGTGCCAGCAGCTTTGGACAGGGACTCTACGAGCAGTACTTC. As protein: CASSFGQGLYEQYF. The chain combines TRBV7-6 with TRBJ2-7; 8 bases line up with TRBD1. In germline, CDR1 is SGHVS, CDR2 FNYEAQ. The CDR3 sequence is 14 residues long. Trimming at V came to 3 bases and at J to 3 bases, leaving 4 bases not matched to a gene.